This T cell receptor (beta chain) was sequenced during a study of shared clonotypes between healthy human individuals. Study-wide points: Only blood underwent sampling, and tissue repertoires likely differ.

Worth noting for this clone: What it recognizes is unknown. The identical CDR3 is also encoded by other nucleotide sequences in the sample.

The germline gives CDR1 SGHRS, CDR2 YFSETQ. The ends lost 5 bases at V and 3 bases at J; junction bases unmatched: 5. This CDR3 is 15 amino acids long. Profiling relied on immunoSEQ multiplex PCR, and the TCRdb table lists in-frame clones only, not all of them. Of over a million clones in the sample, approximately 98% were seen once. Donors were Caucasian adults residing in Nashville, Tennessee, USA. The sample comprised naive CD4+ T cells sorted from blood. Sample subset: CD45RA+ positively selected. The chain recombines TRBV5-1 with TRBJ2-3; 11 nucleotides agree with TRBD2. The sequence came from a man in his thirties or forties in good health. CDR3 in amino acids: CASSVLAGGTDTQYF. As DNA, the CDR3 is TGCGCCAGCAGTGTCCTAGCGGGAGGTACAGATACGCAGTATTTT.